A single sample gave rise to the 2 T cell receptor beta chains below, sequenced in a study of T cells in Graves' hyperthyroidism and ophthalmopathy. The investigators amplified TCR beta CDR3 regions from RNA transcripts. The HTBI set primed first-round TCR CDR3 RT-PCR. MiXCR, applied by TCRdb to the multiplex PCR reads, yields one record per CDR3 protein. This sample has 650,000 to 750,000 distinct CDR3 sequences, with around 13% found just once. Material: blood. The receptor source for this set is a woman aged 18 to 35 with Graves' hyperthyroidism.

This clonotype appeared a few times. The chain has TRBV19 and TRBJ1-1; D uncertain. Germline V gene lookup returns CDR1 LNHDA and CDR2 SQIVND (reference sequence). CDR3 length: 13 amino acids. Trimming took off 3 bases at V and 3 bases at J, with 8 bases between the two ends. CDR3 sequence: CASSISLDTEAFF. Written as DNA, the CDR3 is TGTGCCAGTAGTATTTCCCTAGACACTGAAGCTTTCTTT.

The V gene is TRBV6-2 or TRBV6-3, the J gene TRBJ2-5, with a weak D call TRBD2 (6 bases). Trimming pared 0 bases from V and 10 bases from J, leaving 12 bases between. This CDR3 contains 13 residues. Per the germline V gene, CDR1 is MNHEY and CDR2 is SVGEGT. The CDR3 region has the DNA TGTGCCAGCAGTTACTCGACTTGGGGGGACCAGTACTTC. This codes for CASSYSTWGDQYF.